Below, 7 T cell receptor beta chains from the same sample are listed, as sequenced in a study of blood T cell repertoires in COVID-19. Here immunoSEQ multiplex PCR was the method, and the copy in TCRdb shows in-frame clones only, minus some. The profile shows about 75,000 clones, about 90% of them singletons. Input material: peripheral blood. The receptors were sampled from a human donor in a cohort sampled during active COVID-19.

A few counts support this clone. J is TRBJ1-5 and V is TRBV3-1 (or the pseudogene TRBV3-2), with D hard to call. Trimming shortened V by 6 bases and J by 0 bases, and 6 bases separated the two germline ends. There are 13 residues in the CDR3. CDR1 is LGHDT, CDR2 YNNKEL, per germline (reference sequence). The CDR3 DNA follows: TGTGCCAGCAGTCGACATAGCAATCAGCCCCAGCATTTT. It codes for CASSRHSNQPQHF.

V is TRBV5-6 and J is TRBJ2-2, with 11 nucleotides matching TRBD2. CDR3 size: 16 residues. Unmatched junction bases numbered 3, after V lost 5 bases and J lost 0 bases. Germline CDR1 is SGHDT and CDR2 is YYEEEE. The CDR3 region has the DNA TGTGCCAGCAGGGGACTAGCGGAAGCGAACACCGGGGAGCTGTTTTTT. This gives the protein CASRGLAEANTGELFF.

The chain is built from TRBV7-9 and TRBJ1-2; 7 nucleotides line up with TRBD1. CDR3 length: 15 residues. The V and J ends lost 3 bases and 0 bases, in that order; junction bases with no gene match: 4. Germline lookup yields CDR1 SEHNR and CDR2 FQNEAQ (reference sequence). In DNA, the CDR3 is TGTGCCAGCAGCTTGGGGGACAGCCCTAACTATGGCTACACCTTC. This codes for CASSLGDSPNYGYTF.

This clone was observed once. V usage is TRBV3-1 (or the pseudogene TRBV3-2) and J usage is TRBJ1-3; D call uncertain. The CDR3 spans 15 residues. The V gene lost 4 bases and the J gene lost 2 bases, with 12 bases spanning the gap. Germline V gene sequence: CDR1 LGHDT, CDR2 YNNKEL (reference sequence). The CDR3 spells CASSPGVSAGNTIYF. In DNA, the CDR3 is TGTGCCAGCAGCCCCGGGGTTTCGGCTGGAAACACCATATATTTT.

The chain employs TRBV15 and TRBJ1-2; D is unclear. The V end lost 1 base, the J end lost 7 bases, and 4 bases lay between the germline ends. Germline loops: CDR1 LNHNV, CDR2 YYDKDF (reference sequence). CDR3 length: 11 amino acids. The CDR3 region has the DNA TGTGCCACCAGCAGAGGCAGTGGCTACACCTTC. The encoded protein is CATSRGSGYTF.

The rearrangement uses TRBV15 and TRBJ2-2, with D possibly being TRBD2 (5 bases). Germline-derived CDR1 and CDR2 are LNHNV and YYDKDF (reference sequence). V was cut by 0 bases and J by 6 bases, with 5 bases left in between. This CDR3 has 13 amino acids. CDR3 protein: CATSRERAGELFF. Here the CDR3 DNA reads TGTGCCACCAGCAGAGAGAGGGCCGGGGAGCTGTTTTTT.

This chain links TRBV5-1 with TRBJ1-2, with D maybe TRBD1 (5 bases). V was clipped by 4 bases and J by 1 base, with 8 bases between them. The CDR3 loop spans 13 amino acids. In germline, CDR1 is SGHRS, CDR2 YFSETQ. CDR3 nucleotides: TGCGCCAGCAGCACAGACAGTAACTATGGCTACACCTTC. Amino acid sequence: CASSTDSNYGYTF.